This T cell receptor (beta chain) was identified in a study of cytomegalovirus exposure and HLA in healthy donors. This clone showed up just once. Germline CDR1 reads LNHDA; CDR2 reads SQIVND (reference sequence). This CDR3 is 13 amino acids long. V was clipped by 5 bases and J by 3 bases, with 8 bases between them. PCR amplification relied on 60 Vbeta primers (plus 13 Jbeta primers). Measured with immunoSEQ multiplex PCR; TCRdb has only the in-frame clones, and not every one. The table has roughly 160,000 clones, more than 70% seen once. The J gene is TRBJ1-3, the V gene TRBV19, with D possibly matching TRBD1 (5 bases). This receptor was obtained from a girl aged 5-17 years in good health and CMV-seronegative. Sequencing input: PBMCs. This CDR3 is CASSADNGNTIYF. In DNA, the CDR3 is TGTGCCAGTAGTGCGGACAATGGAAACACCATATATTTT.